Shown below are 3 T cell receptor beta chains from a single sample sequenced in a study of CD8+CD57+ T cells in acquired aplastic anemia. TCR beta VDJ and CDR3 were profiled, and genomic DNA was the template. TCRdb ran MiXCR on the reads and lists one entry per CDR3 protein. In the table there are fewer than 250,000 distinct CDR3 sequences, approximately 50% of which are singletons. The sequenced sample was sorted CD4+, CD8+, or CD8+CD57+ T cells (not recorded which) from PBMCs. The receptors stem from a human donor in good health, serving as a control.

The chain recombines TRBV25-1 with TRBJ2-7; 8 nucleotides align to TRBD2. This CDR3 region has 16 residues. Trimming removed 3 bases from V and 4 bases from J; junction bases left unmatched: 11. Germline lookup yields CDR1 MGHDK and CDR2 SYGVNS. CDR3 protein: CASSESPGAGGYEQYF. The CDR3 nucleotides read TGTGCCAGCAGTGAGAGCCCCGGGGCGGGGGGATACGAGCAGTACTTC.

CDR3 sequence: CASSIGSEAFF. CDR3 nucleotides: TGTGCCAGTAGTATAGGGTCTGAAGCTTTCTTT. The chain employs TRBV19 and TRBJ1-1; D ambiguous. The CDR3 is made up of 11 amino acids. V was clipped by 1 base and J by 6 bases, with 3 bases between them. Germline values: CDR1 LNHDA, CDR2 SQIVND (reference sequence).

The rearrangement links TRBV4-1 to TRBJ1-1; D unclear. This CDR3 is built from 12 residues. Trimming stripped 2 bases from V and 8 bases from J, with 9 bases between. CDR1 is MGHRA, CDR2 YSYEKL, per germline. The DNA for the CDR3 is TGCGCCAGCAGCCAACAAAGCACAGAAGCTTTCTTT. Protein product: CASSQQSTEAFF.